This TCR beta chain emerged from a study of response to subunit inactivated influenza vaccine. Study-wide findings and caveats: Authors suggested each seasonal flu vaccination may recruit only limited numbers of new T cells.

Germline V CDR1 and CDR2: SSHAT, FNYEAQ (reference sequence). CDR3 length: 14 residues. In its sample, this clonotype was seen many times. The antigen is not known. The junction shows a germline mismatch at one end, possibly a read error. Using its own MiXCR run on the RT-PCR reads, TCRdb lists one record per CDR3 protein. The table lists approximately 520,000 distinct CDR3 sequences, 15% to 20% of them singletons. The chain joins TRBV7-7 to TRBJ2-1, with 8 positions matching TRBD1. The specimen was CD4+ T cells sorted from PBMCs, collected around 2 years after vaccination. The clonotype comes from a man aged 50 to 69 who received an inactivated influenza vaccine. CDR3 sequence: CASSSDRGGNEQFF. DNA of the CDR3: TGTGCTAGCAGCTCCGACAGGGGAGGCAATGAGCAGTTCTTC.